The T cell receptor beta chain under discussion was sequenced for a study of cytomegalovirus exposure and HLA in healthy donors. Broader study findings: Accounts indicate the classifier identified cytomegalovirus status with strong specificity and sensitivity.

About this clone: Its target is unknown.

The study ran its PCR with 60 Vbeta and 13 Jbeta primers. The repertoire was sequenced with immunoSEQ multiplex PCR; TCRdb's copy has only in-frame clones and lacks some. The repertoire table contains 85,000 to 90,000 clones. V dropped 5 bases and J dropped 8; count of bases not matched to a gene: 6. Per the germline V gene, CDR1 is SGHTA and CDR2 is FQGNSA. The CDR3 consists of 13 residues. This receptor was taken from a man aged 45-65 years in good health and CMV-seropositive. This chain links TRBV7-2 with TRBJ1-2; 9 positions match TRBD1. Sequenced material: PBMCs. The CDR3 region is CASSRRQGEGYTF. The CDR3 DNA follows: TGTGCCAGCAGCCGAAGACAGGGGGAGGGCTACACCTTC.